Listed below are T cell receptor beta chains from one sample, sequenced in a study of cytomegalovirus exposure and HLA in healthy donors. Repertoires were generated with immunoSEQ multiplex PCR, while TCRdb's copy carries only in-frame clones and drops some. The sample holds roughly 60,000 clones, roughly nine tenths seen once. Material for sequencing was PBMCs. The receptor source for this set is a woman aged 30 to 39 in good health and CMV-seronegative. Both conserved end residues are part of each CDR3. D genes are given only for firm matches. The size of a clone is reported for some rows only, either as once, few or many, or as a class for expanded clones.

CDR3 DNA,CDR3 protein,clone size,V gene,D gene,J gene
TGTGCCAGCAGTGAACAGCGGACCAGCACAGATACGCAGTATTTT,CASSEQRTSTDTQYF,-,TRBV2,-,TRBJ2-3
TGTGCCAGCCGACAGGGTTACTCCTACGAGCAGTACTTC,CASRQGYSYEQYF,-,TRBV6-1,TRBD1,TRBJ2-7
TGTGCCAGCAGCTCGGGACAGAGGAACACTGAAGCTTTCTTT,CASSSGQRNTEAFF,-,TRBV7-9,TRBD1,TRBJ1-1
TGTGCCAGCACAAATGTGATGCGGGGAGACTACGAGCAGTACTTC,CASTNVMRGDYEQYF,-,TRBV6-5,-,TRBJ2-7
TGTGCCAGTAGTAGGGGGACGGGGGATAATCAGCCCCAGCATTTT,CASSRGTGDNQPQHF,-,TRBV19,-,TRBJ1-5
TGTGCCAGCAGCCGGGGGAATGAAAAACTGTTTTTT,CASSRGNEKLFF,-,TRBV2,-,TRBJ1-4
TGTGCCAGCAGCCAAAACAGGCGCACAGATACGCAGTATTTT,CASSQNRRTDTQYF,-,TRBV7-3,-,TRBJ2-3
TGTGCCAGCAGCTTACCGGCGGGAGGGCCGGGGGAGACCCAGTACTTC,CASSLPAGGPGETQYF,-,TRBV11-2,TRBD2,TRBJ2-5
TGCGCCAGCAGCTTGGGGGGGCAGGTTGCCTATGGCTACACCTTC,CASSLGGQVAYGYTF,-,TRBV5-1,-,TRBJ1-2
TGTGCCAGCAGTTACTTGGGACTAGAGAATGAGCAGTTCTTC,CASSYLGLENEQFF,-,TRBV6-6,TRBD2,TRBJ2-1
TGTGCCAGCAGCCAACAATCAGGGGAGGGAGAGACCCAGTACTTC,CASSQQSGEGETQYF,-,TRBV7-3,-,TRBJ2-5
TGTGCCAGTAGCTTAGGCTACACAGATACGCAGTATTTT,CASSLGYTDTQYF,-,TRBV7-9,-,TRBJ2-3
TGTGCCAGCAGTTACTCGATAGGACAGGTGAATTACGAGCAGTACTTC,CASSYSIGQVNYEQYF,-,TRBV6-5,TRBD1,TRBJ2-7
TGTGCCTGGAGTGTGCAGTCGGGAGGCTACACCTTC,CAWSVQSGGYTF,-,TRBV30,-,TRBJ1-2
TGTGCCAGCTCCAACACAGGGGTGGATGGCTACACCTTC,CASSNTGVDGYTF,-,TRBV11-2,TRBD1,TRBJ1-2
TGCGCCAGCAGCTTTCAGGGTACTGAAGCTTTCTTT,CASSFQGTEAFF,-,TRBV5-1,-,TRBJ1-1
TGTGCCAGCAGCCCCAGCGACAATGAGCAGTTCTTC,CASSPSDNEQFF,-,TRBV11-3,-,TRBJ2-1
TGTGCCAGCAGTTCCCGACAGGGTATGGGAGAAGCTTTCTTT,CASSSRQGMGEAFF,-,TRBV28,TRBD1,TRBJ1-1
TGTGCCGCGGGAGGGCCGTCCGCAGATACGCAGTATTTT,CAAGGPSADTQYF,-,TRBV7-8,TRBD2,TRBJ2-3
TGTGCCAGTAGTCTCGCGTCCCAAGCATACAATGAGCAGTTCTTC,CASSLASQAYNEQFF,-,TRBV19,-,TRBJ2-1
TGTGCCAGCAGCTCGCACCCGGGCACTGAAGCTTTCTTT,CASSSHPGTEAFF,-,TRBV4-2,-,TRBJ1-1
TGCAGCGTTGGCCAACTCTATGGCTACACCTTC,CSVGQLYGYTF,-,TRBV29-1,-,TRBJ1-2
TGCGCCAGCAGCCAACCGGGAAGCGGGCGGTCCACAGATACGCAGTATTTT,CASSQPGSGRSTDTQYF,-,TRBV4-1,-,TRBJ2-3
TGTGCCAGCAGCAGAGACAGGGGGCGTACTGAAGCTTTCTTT,CASSRDRGRTEAFF,-,TRBV7-2,TRBD1,TRBJ1-1
TGCGCCAGCAGCTTTGGGACACCACTAGAGGAGACCCAGTACTTC,CASSFGTPLEETQYF,-,TRBV5-1,-,TRBJ2-5
TGTGCCAGCAGCAATCCTAGCGGTGCGAACACCGGGGAGCTGTTTTTT,CASSNPSGANTGELFF,once,TRBV7-9,TRBD2,TRBJ2-2
TGTGCCAGTAGGCGACAGAATGGGCCCCCTGGAAACACCATATATTTT,CASRRQNGPPGNTIYF,-,TRBV19,-,TRBJ1-3
TGTGCCAGCAGCGCCGACAGGGGGAACGGCTATGGCTACACCTTC,CASSADRGNGYGYTF,-,TRBV5-6,TRBD1,TRBJ1-2
TGTGCCAGCAGCTTAACCCAGACCTACGAGCAGTACTTC,CASSLTQTYEQYF,-,TRBV7-9,-,TRBJ2-7
TGCGCCAGCAGCCTTTCGGGACAGGGGGTCACCGGGGAGCTGTTTTTT,CASSLSGQGVTGELFF,-,TRBV5-1,TRBD1,TRBJ2-2
TGTGCCAGCTCACCGCGATCCGGGAGGGCGAGCGAGACCCAGTACTTC,CASSPRSGRASETQYF,-,TRBV18,TRBD2,TRBJ2-5
TGTGCCAGCAGCTTAGCATCTGGGACAGGGAGCTCCTACGAGCAGTACTTC,CASSLASGTGSSYEQYF,-,TRBV7-6,TRBD1,TRBJ2-7
TGTGCCAGCAGCACCCTGGGGGAGGGAGAAGAGACCCAGTACTTC,CASSTLGEGEETQYF,-,TRBV6-5,TRBD2,TRBJ2-5
TGCAGCGTTGTACAACAGGTGAACACTGAAGCTTTCTTT,CSVVQQVNTEAFF,-,TRBV29-1,-,TRBJ1-1
TGTGCCAGCAGTTTCGGACTAGCCTACAATGAGCAGTTCTTC,CASSFGLAYNEQFF,-,TRBV28,TRBD2,TRBJ2-1
TGTGCCAGCAGCTCAAAGTTAGCGGGAGGCTCCTACAATGAGCAGTTCTTC,CASSSKLAGGSYNEQFF,-,TRBV7-8,TRBD2,TRBJ2-1
TGTGCCAGCAGTTACGGGCGTTGGTCCTACAATGAGCAGTTCTTC,CASSYGRWSYNEQFF,-,TRBV6-5,-,TRBJ2-1
TGCGCCAGCAGCTTGGCCGGGGCAGGGACAGCCCCTAAAGGCTACACCTTC,CASSLAGAGTAPKGYTF,-,TRBV5-1,TRBD1,TRBJ1-2
TGTGCCACCAGCAGGGCTGGACAGTCCTACGAGCAGTACTTC,CATSRAGQSYEQYF,-,TRBV15,-,TRBJ2-7
TGTGCCAGCAGTTTGGCTAGCGGGAGGGGTGAGCAGTTCTTC,CASSLASGRGEQFF,-,TRBV28,TRBD2,TRBJ2-1
TGTGCCAGCTCACCACCCCTCTACGAGCAGTACTTC,CASSPPLYEQYF,-,TRBV18,-,TRBJ2-7
TGTGCCAGCAGCTTAGGGACAGGGAAGGTCTTCGCTGAAGCTTTCTTT,CASSLGTGKVFAEAFF,-,TRBV7-8,TRBD1,TRBJ1-1
TGTGCCAGCAGACAGGGGGCTATGGCAGGGAACACCGGGGAGCTGTTTTTT,CASRQGAMAGNTGELFF,-,TRBV27,TRBD1,TRBJ2-2
TGCGCCAGCAGCTTGACGGGGTCGGGTTTCGATCAGCCCCAGCATTTT,CASSLTGSGFDQPQHF,-,TRBV5-1,-,TRBJ1-5
TGTGCCAGTAGTAGGACAGGGGTTGAGGAGACCCAGTACTTC,CASSRTGVEETQYF,-,TRBV19,TRBD1,TRBJ2-5
TGTGCCAGCAGCGTAGGTGGACAGGCAAGTTTTGGTGAAGCTTTCTTT,CASSVGGQASFGEAFF,once,TRBV9,TRBD1,TRBJ1-1
TGCGCCAGCAGCCAAGACCAGCGGGGCTCCTACAATGAGCAGTTCTTC,CASSQDQRGSYNEQFF,-,TRBV4-3,TRBD2,TRBJ2-1
TGTGCCAGCAGCGAAGTGGGGAGCTCCTACAATGAGCAGTTCTTC,CASSEVGSSYNEQFF,-,TRBV6-4,-,TRBJ2-1
TGTGCCAGCAGCTTAGGAGGGAGAAACACCGGGGAGCTGTTTTTT,CASSLGGRNTGELFF,-,TRBV7-2,-,TRBJ2-2
TGTGCCAGCAGCCCTGATCCAGGGTCGCGCAGCAATCAGCCCCAGCATTTT,CASSPDPGSRSNQPQHF,-,TRBV7-6,-,TRBJ1-5
TGCGCCAGCAGCCAAGAAAGGGGGAACTACGAGCAGTACTTC,CASSQERGNYEQYF,-,TRBV4-1,-,TRBJ2-7
TGTGCCAGCAGCCGAAGAGACTTTAGAGGGACAGGGAGGAATGAGCAGTACTTC,CASSRRDFRGTGRNEQYF,few,TRBV7-9,TRBD1,TRBJ2-7
TGTGCCAGCAGGGAAACGACAAGGGGATCTGGAAACACCATATATTTT,CASRETTRGSGNTIYF,once,TRBV6-4,-,TRBJ1-3
TGTGCCAGCAGTCCCTATTGGCGGGGGGACTCCTACAATGAGCAGTTCTTC,CASSPYWRGDSYNEQFF,-,TRBV28,TRBD2,TRBJ2-1